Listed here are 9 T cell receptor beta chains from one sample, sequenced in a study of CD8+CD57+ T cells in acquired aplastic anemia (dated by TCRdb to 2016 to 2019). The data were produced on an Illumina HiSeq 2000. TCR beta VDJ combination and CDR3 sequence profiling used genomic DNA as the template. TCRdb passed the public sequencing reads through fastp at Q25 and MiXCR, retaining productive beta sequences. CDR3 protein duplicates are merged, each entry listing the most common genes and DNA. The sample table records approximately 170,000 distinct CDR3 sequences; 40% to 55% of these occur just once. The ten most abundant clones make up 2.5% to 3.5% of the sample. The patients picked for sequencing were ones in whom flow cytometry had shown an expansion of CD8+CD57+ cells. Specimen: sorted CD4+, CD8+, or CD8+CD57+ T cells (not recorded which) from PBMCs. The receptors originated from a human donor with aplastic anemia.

The DNA for the CDR3 is TGCAGCGGCGGGACACCAGGGAATGAGCAGTTCTTC. Protein: CSGGTPGNEQFF. The chain couples TRBV29-1 to TRBJ2-1; D tentatively fits TRBD1 or TRBD2 (6 bases each). The germline CDR1 and CDR2 sequences are SQVTM and ANQGSEA. V lost 7 bases, J lost 7 bases, and 14 bases lay in between. CDR3 length equals 12 residues.

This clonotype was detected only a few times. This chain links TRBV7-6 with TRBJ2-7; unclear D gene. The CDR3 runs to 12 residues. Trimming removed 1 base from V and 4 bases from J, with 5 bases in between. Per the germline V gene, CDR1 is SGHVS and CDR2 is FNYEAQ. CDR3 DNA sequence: TGTGCCAGCAGCTTAGACCAGTACGAGCAGTACTTC. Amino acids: CASSLDQYEQYF.

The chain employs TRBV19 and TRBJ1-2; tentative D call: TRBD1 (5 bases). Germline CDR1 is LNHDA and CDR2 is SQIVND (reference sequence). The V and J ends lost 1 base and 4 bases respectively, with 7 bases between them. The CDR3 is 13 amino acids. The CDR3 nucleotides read TGTGCCAGTAGTATAGCAGGGTCCTATGGCTACACCTTC. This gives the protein CASSIAGSYGYTF.

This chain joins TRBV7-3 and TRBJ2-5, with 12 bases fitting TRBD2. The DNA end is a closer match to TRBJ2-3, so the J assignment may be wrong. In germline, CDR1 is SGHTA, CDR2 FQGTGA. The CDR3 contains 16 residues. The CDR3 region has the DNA TGTGCCAGCAGCTTCGGGACTAGCGGGCGGAGGGATACGCAGTATTTT. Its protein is CASSFGTSGRRDTQYF.

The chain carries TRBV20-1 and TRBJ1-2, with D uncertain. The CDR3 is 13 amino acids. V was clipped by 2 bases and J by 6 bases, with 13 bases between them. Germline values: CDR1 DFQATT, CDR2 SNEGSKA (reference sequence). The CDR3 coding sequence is TGCAGTGCTAGACCACCAGAGCTAGATGGCTACACCTTC. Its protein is CSARPPELDGYTF.

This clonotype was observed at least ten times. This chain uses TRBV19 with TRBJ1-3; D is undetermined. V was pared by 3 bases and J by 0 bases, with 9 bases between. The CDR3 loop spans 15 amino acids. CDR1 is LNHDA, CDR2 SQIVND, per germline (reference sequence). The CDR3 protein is CASSIPSLSGNTIYF. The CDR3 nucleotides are TGTGCCAGTAGTATTCCAAGCCTCTCTGGAAACACCATATATTTT.

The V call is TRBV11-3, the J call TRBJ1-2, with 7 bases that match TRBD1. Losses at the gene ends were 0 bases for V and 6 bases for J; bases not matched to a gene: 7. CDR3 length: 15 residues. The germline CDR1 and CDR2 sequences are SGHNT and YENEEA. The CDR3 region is CASSLDWQGVDGYTF. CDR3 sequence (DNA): TGTGCCAGCAGCTTAGACTGGCAGGGGGTTGATGGCTACACCTTC.

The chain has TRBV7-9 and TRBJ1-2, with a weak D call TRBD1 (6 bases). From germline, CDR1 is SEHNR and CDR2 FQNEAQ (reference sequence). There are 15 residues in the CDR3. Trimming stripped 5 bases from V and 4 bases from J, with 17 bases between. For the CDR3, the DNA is TGTGCCAGCAGCCCAACTCAGGGACACGGCTATGGCTACACCTTC. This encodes CASSPTQGHGYGYTF.

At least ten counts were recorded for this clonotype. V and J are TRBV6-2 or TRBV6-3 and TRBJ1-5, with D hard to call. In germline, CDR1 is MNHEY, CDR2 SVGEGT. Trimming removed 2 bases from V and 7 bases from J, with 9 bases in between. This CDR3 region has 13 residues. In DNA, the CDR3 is TGTGCCAGCAGTTACAGGGTGAGACAGCCCCAGCATTTT. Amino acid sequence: CASSYRVRQPQHF.